One sample yielded the 2 T cell receptor beta chains listed below, sequenced in a study of technical replicates of blood from several donors (dated by TCRdb to the late 2010s). The library was produced with the immunoSEQ multiplex PCR assay. TCRdb re-hosts the immuneACCESS table, in-frame sequences only. Its copies lack some clones; in the studies checked, an unresolved V gene accounts for under half of them, and the cause for the rest is not known. This sample is represented by tens of thousands of clones; about 90% of them were singletons. About 0.35% of the sample is taken by the ten largest. Sequencing used T cells isolated from PBMCs. Receptors were obtained from a human donor in good health.

This clone was seen only once. This chain connects TRBV7-9 to TRBJ2-2, with 13 bases lining up with TRBD2. The CDR3 covers 14 residues. V gave up 8 bases and J gave up 3 bases; unmatched junction bases: 0. The V gene's germline CDR1 is SEHNR and CDR2 FQNEAQ (reference sequence). The DNA of the CDR3 is TGTGCCAGCGGACTAGCGGGAGACACCGGGGAGCTGTTTTTT. It encodes CASGLAGDTGELFF.

The rearrangement joins TRBV7-3 to TRBJ2-3; 8 bases are shared with TRBD2. The germline CDR1 and CDR2 sequences are SGHTA and FQGTGA. The CDR3 consists of 17 residues. J was trimmed by 4 bases and V by 2 bases; bases with no gene match: 11. The CDR3 sequence is CASSLYPPGRAPDTQYF. CDR3 bases: TGTGCCAGCAGCTTATACCCTCCCGGGAGGGCCCCAGATACGCAGTATTTT.